The present entry profiles one TCR beta chain with its context. Its antigen remains unidentified. The data were obtained in a study of blood T cells in healthy people across ages. General observations from the study: Donors of long life had a larger count of naive CD4+ cells and greater diversity than aged donors.

A J-beta primer mix and a sample-barcoded 5' primer were used in a second PCR of about 7 to 12 cycles. Unique molecular identifiers of 12 random nucleotides labeled each cDNA. Per-sample output comprised a minimum of 2.5 million paired-end reads containing CDR3. MiXCR, run by TCRdb on the 5' RACE reads, gives a single entry per CDR3 protein. This table holds about 1.4 million distinct CDR3 sequences, 55% to 75% found once. Trimming removed 4 bases at V and 7 bases at J, with 17 bases between. Looked up from germline, CDR1 is MDHEN and CDR2 is SYDVKM. The CDR3 runs to 16 residues. The chain joins TRBV28 to TRBJ1-6; TRBD1 might be the D (5 bases). The receptor's source is a man aged 18 to 35 in good health. Sequences were obtained from blood. The DNA for the CDR3 is TGTGCCAGCAGTTCCGAGGATCAGGGTTGGAATTCACCCCTCCACTTT. Encoded protein: CASSSEDQGWNSPLHF.